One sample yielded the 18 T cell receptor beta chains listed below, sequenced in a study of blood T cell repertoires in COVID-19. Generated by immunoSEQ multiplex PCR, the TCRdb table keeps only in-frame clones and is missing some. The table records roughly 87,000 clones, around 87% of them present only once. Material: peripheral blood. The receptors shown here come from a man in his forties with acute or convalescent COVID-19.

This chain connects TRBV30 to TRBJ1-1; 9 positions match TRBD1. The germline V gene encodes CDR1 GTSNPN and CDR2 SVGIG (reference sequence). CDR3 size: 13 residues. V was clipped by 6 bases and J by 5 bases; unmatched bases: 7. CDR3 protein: CACLDRGRTEAFF. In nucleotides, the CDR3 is TGTGCCTGTTTGGACAGGGGAAGGACTGAAGCTTTCTTT.

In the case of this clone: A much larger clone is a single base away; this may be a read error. CDR3 sequence (DNA): TGTGCCAGCAGGATCGGGAACACTGAAGCTTTCTTT. Encoded protein: CASRIGNTEAFF. V and J are TRBV2 and TRBJ1-1; D is uncertain. Germline V gene lookup returns CDR1 SNHLY and CDR2 FYNNEI. The CDR3 totals 12 residues. Trimming cost V 6 bases and J 1 base, with 6 bases left between them.

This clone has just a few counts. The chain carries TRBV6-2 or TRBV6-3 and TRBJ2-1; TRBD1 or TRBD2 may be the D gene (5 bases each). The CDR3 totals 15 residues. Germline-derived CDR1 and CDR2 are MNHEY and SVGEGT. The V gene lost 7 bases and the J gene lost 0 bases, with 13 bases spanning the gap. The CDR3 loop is CASIPGRSSYNEQFF. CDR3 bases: TGTGCCAGCATCCCGGGGCGGAGCTCCTACAATGAGCAGTTCTTC.

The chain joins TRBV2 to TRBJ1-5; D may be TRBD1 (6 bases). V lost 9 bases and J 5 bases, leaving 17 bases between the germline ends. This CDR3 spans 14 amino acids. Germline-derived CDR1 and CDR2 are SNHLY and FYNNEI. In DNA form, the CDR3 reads TGTGCCAGTAAACACAGGGCGCCCGATCAGCCCCAGCATTTT. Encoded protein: CASKHRAPDQPQHF.

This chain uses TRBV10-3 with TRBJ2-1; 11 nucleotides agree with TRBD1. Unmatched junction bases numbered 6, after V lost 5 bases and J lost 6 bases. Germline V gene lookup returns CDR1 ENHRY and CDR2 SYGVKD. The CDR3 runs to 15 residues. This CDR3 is CAISSGTGGSNEQFF. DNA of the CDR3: TGTGCCATCAGTTCCGGGACAGGGGGAAGCAATGAGCAGTTCTTC.

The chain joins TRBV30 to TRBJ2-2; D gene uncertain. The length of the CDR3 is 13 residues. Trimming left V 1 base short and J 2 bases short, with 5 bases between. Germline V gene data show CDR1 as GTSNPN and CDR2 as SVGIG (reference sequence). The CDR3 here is CAWSGHNTGELFF. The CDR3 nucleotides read TGTGCCTGGAGTGGACATAACACCGGGGAGCTGTTTTTT.

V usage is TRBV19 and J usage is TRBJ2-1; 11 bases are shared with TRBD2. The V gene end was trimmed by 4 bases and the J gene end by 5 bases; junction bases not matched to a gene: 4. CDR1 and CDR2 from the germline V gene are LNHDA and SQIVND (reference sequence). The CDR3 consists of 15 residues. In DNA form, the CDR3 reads TGTGCCAGTAGTAGGTCTAGCGGGGGGCACAATGAGCAGTTCTTC. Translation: CASSRSSGGHNEQFF.

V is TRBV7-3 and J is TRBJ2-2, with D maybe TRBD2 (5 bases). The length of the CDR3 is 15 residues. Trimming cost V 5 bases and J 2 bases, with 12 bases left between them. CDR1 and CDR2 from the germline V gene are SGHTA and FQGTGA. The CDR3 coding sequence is TGTGCCAGCAGCCTCGGACGGGGAAACACCGGGGAGCTGTTTTTT. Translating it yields CASSLGRGNTGELFF.

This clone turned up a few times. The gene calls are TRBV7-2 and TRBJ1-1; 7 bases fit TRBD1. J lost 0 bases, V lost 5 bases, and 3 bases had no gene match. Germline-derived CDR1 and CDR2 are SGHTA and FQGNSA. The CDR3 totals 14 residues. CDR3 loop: CASSPDRMNTEAFF. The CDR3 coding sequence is TGTGCCAGCAGCCCGGACAGGATGAACACTGAAGCTTTCTTT.

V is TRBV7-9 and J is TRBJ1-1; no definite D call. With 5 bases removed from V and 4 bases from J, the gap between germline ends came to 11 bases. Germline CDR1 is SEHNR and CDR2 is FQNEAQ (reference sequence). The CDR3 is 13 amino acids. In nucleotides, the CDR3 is TGTGCCAGCAGCAAGTCCGGGGTCACTGAAGCTTTCTTT. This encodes CASSKSGVTEAFF.

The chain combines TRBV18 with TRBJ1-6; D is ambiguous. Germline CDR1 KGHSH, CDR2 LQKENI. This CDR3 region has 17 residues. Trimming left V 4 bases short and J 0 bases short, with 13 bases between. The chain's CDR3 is CASSLSPASSYNSPLHF. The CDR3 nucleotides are TGTGCCAGCTCACTATCCCCCGCGAGCTCCTATAATTCACCCCTCCACTTT.

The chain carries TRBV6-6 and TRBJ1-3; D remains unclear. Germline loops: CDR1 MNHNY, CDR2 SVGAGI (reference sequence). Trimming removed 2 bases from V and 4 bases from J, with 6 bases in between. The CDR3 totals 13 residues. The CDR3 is CASSYSLGNTIYF. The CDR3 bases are TGTGCCAGCAGTTACAGCTTGGGAAACACCATATATTTT.

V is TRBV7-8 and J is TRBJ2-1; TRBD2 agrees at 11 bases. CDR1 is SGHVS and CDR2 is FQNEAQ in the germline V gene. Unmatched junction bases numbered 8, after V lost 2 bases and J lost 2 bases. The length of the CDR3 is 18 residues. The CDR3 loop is CASSLTTQLAGAYNEQFF. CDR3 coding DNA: TGTGCCAGCAGCTTAACGACCCAACTAGCGGGGGCCTACAATGAGCAGTTCTTC.

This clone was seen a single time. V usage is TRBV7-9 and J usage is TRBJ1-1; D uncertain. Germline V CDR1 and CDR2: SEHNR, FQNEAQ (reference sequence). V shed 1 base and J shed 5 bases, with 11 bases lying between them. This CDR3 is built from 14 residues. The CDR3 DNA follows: TGTGCCAGCAGCTTAGTTGGCGGGAGGACTGAAGCTTTCTTT. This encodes CASSLVGGRTEAFF.

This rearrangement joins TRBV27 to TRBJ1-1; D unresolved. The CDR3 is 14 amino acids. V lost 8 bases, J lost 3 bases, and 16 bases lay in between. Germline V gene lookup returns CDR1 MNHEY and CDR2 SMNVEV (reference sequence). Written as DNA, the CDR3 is TGTGCCAGCTCTCGGTTGAGGGAGGACACTGAAGCTTTCTTT. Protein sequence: CASSRLREDTEAFF.

CDR3 amino acids: CASSKEGPEGLNVKGELFF. DNA of the CDR3: TGTGCCAGCAGCAAAGAGGGTCCGGAGGGCCTAAATGTAAAGGGGGAGCTGTTTTTT. The chain couples TRBV21-1 to TRBJ2-2; the table's D call, TRBD2, was not checked against the DNA. TRBV21-1 has pseudogene status. This CDR3 is 19 amino acids long.

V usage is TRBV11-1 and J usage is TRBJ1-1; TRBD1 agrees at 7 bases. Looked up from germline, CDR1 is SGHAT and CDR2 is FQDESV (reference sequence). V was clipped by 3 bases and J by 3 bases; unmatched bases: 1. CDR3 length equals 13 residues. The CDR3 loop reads CASSLTGYTEAFF. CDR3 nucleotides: TGTGCCAGCAGCTTGACAGGGTACACTGAAGCTTTCTTT.

In DNA form, the CDR3 reads TGTGCCAGCACGACTAGCGGGAGGTTGGGTGAGCAGTTCTTC. This codes for CASTTSGRLGEQFF. The genes are TRBV6-5 and TRBJ2-1; TRBD2 agrees at 13 bases. J lost 9 bases, V lost 7 bases, and 6 bases had no gene match. In germline, CDR1 is MNHEY, CDR2 SVGAGI. The CDR3 consists of 14 residues.